Sequencing of this T cell receptor (beta chain) was carried out in a study of technical replicates of blood from several donors (dated by TCRdb to the late 2010s). Taken from cysteine to phenylalanine, the CDR3 has 15 residues. Here the CDR3 DNA is all that survives: 45 bases in frame from base 1. The germline V gene provides CDR1 MNHEY and CDR2 SVGAGI. V is clipped by 4 bases and J by 3 bases, and the sequence between their germline boundaries is 15 bases long. With respect to this clone: Its antigen specificity is not known. Per-base qualities were not stored, and no clone one base away is much larger.

The library was prepared using the immunoSEQ multiplex PCR assay. TCRdb retrieved this table from immuneACCESS and kept in-frame rearrangements only. Not all clones are present; in checked studies, unresolved V genes account for under half, and no reason is known for the remainder. The sample records over 90,000 clones, 90% to 97% of which are singletons. The ten top clones hold more than 0.3% of the sample. Sequenced sample: T cells isolated from PBMCs. The clonotype comes from a human donor in good health. The rearranged segments are TRBV6-5 and TRBJ1-2; a weak D assignment points to TRBD1 (6 bases agree). In nucleotides, the sequence is TGTGCCAGCAGTTCTATCTTGGACAGCCACTATGGCTACACCTTC. This translates into CASSSILDSHYGYTF.